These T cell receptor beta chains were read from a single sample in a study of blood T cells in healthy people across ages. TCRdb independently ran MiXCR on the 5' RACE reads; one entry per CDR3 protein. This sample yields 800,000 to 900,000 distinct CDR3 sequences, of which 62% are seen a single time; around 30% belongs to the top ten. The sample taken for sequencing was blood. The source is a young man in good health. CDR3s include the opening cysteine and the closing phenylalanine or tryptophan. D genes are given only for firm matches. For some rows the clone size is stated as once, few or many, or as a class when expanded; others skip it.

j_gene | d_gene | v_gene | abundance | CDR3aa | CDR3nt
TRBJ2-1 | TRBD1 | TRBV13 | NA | CASIGQGFNEQFF | TGTGCCAGCATTGGACAGGGTTTCAATGAGCAGTTCTTC
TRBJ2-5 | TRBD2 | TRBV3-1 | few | CASSPGRGQETQYF | TGTGCCAGCAGCCCTGGGAGGGGCCAAGAGACCCAGTACTTC
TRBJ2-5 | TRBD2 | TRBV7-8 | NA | CASSLGAGGLQETQYF | TGTGCCAGCAGCTTAGGGGCGGGGGGCTTACAAGAGACCCAGTACTTC
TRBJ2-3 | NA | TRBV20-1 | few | CSAKGGGGTDTQYF | TGCAGTGCTAAGGGAGGGGGAGGCACAGATACGCAGTATTTT
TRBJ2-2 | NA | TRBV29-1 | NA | CSVEDFGLGELFF | TGCAGCGTTGAAGATTTTGGACTCGGGGAGCTGTTTTTT
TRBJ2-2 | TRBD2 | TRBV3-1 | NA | CASSLVGSGGTGELFF | TGTGCCAGCAGCCTAGTAGGGAGCGGGGGCACCGGGGAGCTGTTTTTT
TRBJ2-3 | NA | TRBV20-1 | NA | CSARDPGGATDTQYF | TGCAGTGCTAGAGATCCCGGAGGGGCCACAGATACGCAGTATTTT
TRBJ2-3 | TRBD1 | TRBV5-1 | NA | CASTTGGRTDTQYF | TGCGCCAGCACTACAGGGGGCAGGACAGATACGCAGTATTTT
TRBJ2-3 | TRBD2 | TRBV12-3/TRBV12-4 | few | CASSFSSGGADTQYF | TGTGCCAGCAGTTTTAGTAGCGGGGGAGCAGATACGCAGTATTTT
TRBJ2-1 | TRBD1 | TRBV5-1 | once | CASSLGGQGARNEQFF | TGCGCCAGCAGCTTGGGAGGGCAGGGGGCGCGCAATGAGCAGTTCTTC
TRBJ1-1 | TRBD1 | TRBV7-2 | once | CASRRTGTEAFF | TGTGCCAGCAGACGGACAGGCACTGAAGCTTTCTTT
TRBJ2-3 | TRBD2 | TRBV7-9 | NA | CASSSGLAVDTDTQYF | TGTGCCAGCAGCTCCGGACTAGCGGTCGACACAGATACGCAGTATTTT
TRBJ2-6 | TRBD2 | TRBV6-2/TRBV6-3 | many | CASSWWKSGERQSGANVLTF | TGTGCCAGCAGTTGGTGGAAAAGCGGGGAGCGCCAATCTGGGGCCAACGTCCTGACTTTC
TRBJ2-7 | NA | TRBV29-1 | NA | CSVEDRARGPRYEQYF | TGCAGCGTTGAAGATAGGGCCCGGGGCCCTCGGTACGAGCAGTACTTC
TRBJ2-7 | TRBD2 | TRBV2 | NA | CASSVTSGSYEQYF | TGTGCCAGCAGTGTAACTAGCGGATCCTACGAGCAGTACTTC